A single sample gave rise to the 20 T cell receptor beta chains below, sequenced in a study of T cells in Graves' hyperthyroidism and ophthalmopathy. Amplification of TCR beta CDR3 regions was performed using RNA transcripts as template. RT-PCR in the first round (using the HTBI primer set) targeted the TCR CDR3. Via MiXCR, TCRdb re-called the multiplex PCR reads, giving one row per CDR3 protein. This sample yields approximately 260,000 distinct CDR3 sequences, of which about 16% are seen a single time; 30% belongs to the top ten. The sequenced sample consisted of blood. These receptors originate from a woman in her forties or fifties with Graves' hyperthyroidism that later progressed to Graves' ophthalmopathy.

This clonotype was counted ten times or more. The chain recombines TRBV28 with TRBJ2-1; no firm D call. Germline CDR1 is MDHEN and CDR2 is SYDVKM. Trimming took off 6 bases at V and 2 bases at J, with 5 bases between the two ends. This CDR3 contains 12 residues. Here the CDR3 DNA reads TGTGCCAGCAGCTGGGCCTACAATGAGCAGTTCTTC. Translating it yields CASSWAYNEQFF. The complete variable domain, with remaining parts taken from reference TRBV28 and TRBJ2-1, reads DVKVTQSSRYLVKRTGEKVFLECVQDMDHENMFWYRQDPGLGLRLIYFSYDVKMKEKGDIPEGYSVSREKKERFSLILESASTNQTSMYLCASSWAYNEQFFGPGTRLTVL.

V and J are TRBV3-1 and TRBJ2-3; 10 bases align to TRBD1. The CDR3 totals 16 residues. Losses at the gene ends were 1 base for V and 5 bases for J; bases not matched to a gene: 6. Germline V gene lookup returns CDR1 LGHDT and CDR2 YNNKEL (reference sequence). The CDR3 here is CASSQGDRGVIDTQYF. The CDR3 DNA is TGTGCCAGCAGCCAAGGGGACAGGGGTGTTATAGATACGCAGTATTTT.

The chain joins TRBV4-1 to TRBJ2-2; either TRBD1 or TRBD2 may supply D (5 bases each). The germline CDR1 and CDR2 sequences are MGHRA and YSYEKL. The CDR3 contains 13 residues. Trimming left V 10 bases short and J 2 bases short, with 11 bases between. The CDR3 loop is CATRDHNTGELFF. In nucleotides, the CDR3 is TGCGCCACCCGGGACCACAACACCGGGGAGCTGTTTTTT.

V is TRBV20-1 and J is TRBJ2-1; D is unclear. The CDR3 length is 12 residues. Trimming shortened V by 6 bases and J by 5 bases, and 11 bases separated the two germline ends. The germline V gene has CDR1 DFQATT and CDR2 SNEGSKA (reference sequence). In DNA, the CDR3 is TGCAGTGCCCCCAGGACCGACAATGAGCAGTTCTTC. Translating gives CSAPRTDNEQFF.

V and J are TRBV10-3 and TRBJ2-1, with D perhaps being TRBD1 or TRBD2 (6 bases each). Germline V lookup: CDR1 ENHRY, CDR2 SYGVKD. This CDR3 has 14 amino acids. Trimming pared 4 bases from V and 9 bases from J, leaving 16 bases between. The CDR3 loop is CAISGNRRDTEQFF. CDR3 nucleotide sequence: TGTGCCATCAGTGGCAACAGGAGGGACACTGAGCAGTTCTTC.

There are many counts of this clonotype. The rearrangement uses TRBV30 and TRBJ1-2; D perhaps matches TRBD1 (6 bases). The CDR3 loop spans 15 amino acids. Germline assignment: CDR1 GTSNPN and CDR2 SVGIG (reference sequence). The germline V and J ends were trimmed by 3 bases and 5 bases, with 19 bases remaining between them. CDR3: CAWSVGGAWGYGYTF. CDR3 nucleotides: TGTGCCTGGAGCGTGGGGGGCGCATGGGGATATGGCTACACCTTC.

The genes are TRBV2 and TRBJ2-3, with D possibly matching TRBD1 (6 bases). V was cut by 7 bases and J by 0 bases, with 11 bases left in between. The CDR3 length is 14 residues. Per germline, CDR1 SNHLY and CDR2 FYNNEI. CDR3 protein: CASTGTRSTDTQYF. In DNA form, the CDR3 reads TGTGCCAGCACCGGGACACGGAGCACAGATACGCAGTATTTT.

Turning to this clonotype: This could be a read error, since a much larger clone is one nucleotide away. The chain carries TRBV28 and TRBJ1-1, with D unresolved. This CDR3 contains 13 residues. The germline CDR1 and CDR2 sequences are MDHEN and SYDVKM. V was shortened by 5 bases and J by 2 bases, with 9 bases between the two germline ends. The CDR3 loop is CASSEAGNTEAFF. In DNA, the CDR3 is TGTGCCAGCAGTGAGGCCGGAAACACTGAAGCTTTCTTT.

The sample holds many counts of this clonotype. V is TRBV5-1 and J is TRBJ1-4; weak D call: TRBD1 (5 bases). CDR1 SGHRS and CDR2 YFSETQ come from the germline V gene. Between the trimmed V and J ends, which lost 2 bases and 6 bases, there was a span of 11 bases. The CDR3 contains 14 residues. This chain's CDR3 is CASSFRGTDEKLFF. Here the CDR3 DNA reads TGCGCCAGCAGCTTTCGGGGGACGGATGAAAAACTGTTTTTT.

Notes on this clonotype: The junction differs from germline at one of its ends, possibly a read error. The chain has TRBV27 and TRBJ1-2; 8 nucleotides line up with TRBD1. CDR1 and CDR2 (germline): MNHEY, SMNVEV (reference sequence). This CDR3 is 15 amino acids long. Here the CDR3 reads CASRLVPTGEYGHTF. The CDR3 DNA is TGTGCCAGCAGATTGGTCCCGACAGGGGAGTATGGCCACACCTTC.

With respect to this clonotype: This may arise from a read error, as a much more abundant clone is one base away. In DNA form, the CDR3 reads TGCGCCAGCAGCAGAACCGGGACGTCCAGCACCTACGAGCAGTACTTC. It encodes CASSRTGTSSTYEQYF. The gene calls are TRBV5-1 and TRBJ2-7; either TRBD1 or TRBD2 may supply D (5 bases each). V gave up 4 bases and J gave up 2 bases, with 19 bases separating them. This CDR3 region has 16 residues. Germline V gene sequence: CDR1 SGHRS, CDR2 YFSETQ.

CDR3 in amino acids: CSVIDSGKPTDTQYF. DNA for the CDR3: TGCAGTGTCATAGACAGCGGGAAGCCTACAGATACGCAGTATTTT. This sequence joins TRBV20-1 and TRBJ2-3, with TRBD2 matching over 7 bases. CDR1 DFQATT and CDR2 SNEGSKA come from the germline V gene (reference sequence). The CDR3 covers 15 residues. Trimming removed 7 bases from V and 3 bases from J; junction bases left unmatched: 13.

In its sample, this clonotype was seen a few times. J is TRBJ2-7 and V is TRBV4-1; D gene ambiguous. Deletions cut 0 bases from V and 2 bases from J, with 14 bases between. This CDR3 has 16 residues. Germline V gene lookup returns CDR1 MGHRA and CDR2 YSYEKL. CDR3 loop: CASSQDFQRSTYEQYF. CDR3 coding DNA: TGCGCCAGCAGCCAAGATTTTCAGAGATCAACCTACGAGCAGTACTTC.

This clonotype was found a few times. One end of the junction does not line up with germline, which may come from a read error. The CDR3 DNA reads TGCGCCAGGACGGGACCGCCGATCGACGAGCAGTACTTC. This translates into CARTGPPIDEQYF. V usage is TRBV6-8 and J usage is TRBJ2-7, with D possibly called TRBD1 or TRBD2 (5 bases each). Germline CDR1 is MNHGY and CDR2 is SAAAGT. The CDR3 has 13 amino acids.

The rearrangement joins TRBV5-6 to TRBJ2-7; the match to TRBD2 covers 8 bases. Trimming took 3 bases from V and 3 from J; bases not matched to a gene: 2. The germline CDR1 and CDR2 sequences are SGHDT and YYEEEE. The CDR3 extends over 13 amino acids. The CDR3 sequence is CASSYTSGYEQYF. CDR3 nucleotide sequence: TGTGCCAGCAGCTATACTAGCGGCTACGAGCAGTACTTC.

The chain combines TRBV20-1 with TRBJ2-1; D unclear. CDR3 length: 10 amino acids. Germline V gene sequence: CDR1 DFQATT, CDR2 SNEGSKA (reference sequence). Trimming stripped 4 bases from V and 12 bases from J, with 10 bases between. CDR3 sequence: CSATDPGQFF. CDR3 nucleotide sequence: TGCAGTGCTACAGACCCGGGGCAGTTCTTC.

The chain couples TRBV20-1 to TRBJ2-2, with TRBD1 identical over 7 bases. Germline assignment: CDR1 DFQATT and CDR2 SNEGSKA (reference sequence). This CDR3 spans 13 amino acids. The J segment lost 5 bases and the V segment lost 5 bases, leaving 5 bases of the junction unmatched. The CDR3 here is CSASPDRTGELFF. CDR3 nucleotides: TGCAGTGCTTCCCCGGACAGGACCGGGGAGCTGTTTTTT.

This clonotype was seen only a few times. Compared with germline, one end of the junction differs, possibly owing to a read error. The rearrangement uses TRBV27 and TRBJ2-1; 11 nucleotides match TRBD1. CDR1 is MNHEY and CDR2 is SMNVEV in the germline V gene (reference sequence). There are 14 residues in the CDR3. In DNA form, the CDR3 reads TGTGCCAGCAGCGGACAGGGGGCCTACAATGAGCAGCTCTTC. Residues: CASSGQGAYNEQLF.

The chain is built from TRBV15 and TRBJ1-2; D call uncertain. Germline CDR1 LNHNV, CDR2 YYDKDF (reference sequence). The germline V and J ends were trimmed by 3 bases and 0 bases, with 8 bases remaining between them. CDR3 length equals 14 residues. CDR3 residues: CATSSLRANYGYTF. CDR3 sequence (DNA): TGTGCCACCAGCAGCTTAAGAGCTAACTATGGCTACACCTTC.

This clonotype has at least ten counts. This sequence joins TRBV20-1 and TRBJ2-5; 7 bases are a match to TRBD2. The CDR3 covers 15 residues. V dropped 1 base and J dropped 5; count of bases not matched to a gene: 10. Germline V gene data show CDR1 as DFQATT and CDR2 as SNEGSKA (reference sequence). Here the CDR3 reads CSARGLATGVETQYF. In nucleotides, the CDR3 is TGCAGTGCTAGAGGACTAGCCACGGGGGTGGAGACCCAGTACTTC.